These 19 T cell receptor beta chains were all obtained from the same sample, sequenced in a study of blood T cell repertoires in COVID-19. Here immunoSEQ multiplex PCR was the method, and the copy in TCRdb shows in-frame clones only, minus some. The sample shows more than 40,000 clones, approximately 84% of them seen only once. The sequenced sample was peripheral blood. These receptors all stem from a man aged 50 or older with acute or convalescent COVID-19.

The rearrangement links TRBV9 to TRBJ1-2; D ambiguous. Germline CDR1 SGDLS, CDR2 YYNGEE. The CDR3 totals 14 residues. The germline V and J ends were trimmed by 4 bases and 2 bases, with 12 bases remaining between them. The CDR3 sequence is CASSPQTTNYGYTF. The CDR3 DNA is TGTGCCAGCAGCCCCCAGACAACCAACTATGGCTACACCTTC. The whole variable domain, remainder taken from reference TRBV9 and TRBJ1-2, is DSGVTQTPKHLITATGQRVTLRCSPRSGDLSVYWYQQSLDQGLQFLIQYYNGEERAKGNILERFSAQQFPDLHSELNLSSLELGDSALYFCASSPQTTNYGYTFGSGTRLTVV.

This chain links TRBV7-9 with TRBJ2-1; D perhaps matches TRBD1 (6 bases). This CDR3 region has 13 residues. CDR1 is SEHNR, CDR2 FQNEAQ, per germline (reference sequence). Trimming took 5 bases from V and 6 from J, leaving 11 bases between them. The CDR3 region has the DNA TGTGCCAGCAGCCTGGGACACATCAATGAGCAGTTCTTC. This codes for CASSLGHINEQFF. Filled out from reference TRBV7-9 and TRBJ2-1, the complete variable domain reads DTGVSQNPRHKITKRGQNVTFRCDPISEHNRLYWYRQTLGQGPEFLTYFQNEAQLEKSRLLSDRFSAERPKGSFSTLEIQRTEQGDSAMYLCASSLGHINEQFFGPGTRLTVL.

The chain recombines TRBV15 with TRBJ2-7; no reliable D call. The germline gives CDR1 LNHNV, CDR2 YYDKDF (reference sequence). The CDR3 consists of 13 residues. Trimming shortened V by 0 bases and J by 2 bases, and 5 bases separated the two germline ends. In DNA form, the CDR3 reads TGTGCCACCAGCAGAGACTACGCCTACGAGCAGTACTTC. Protein sequence: CATSRDYAYEQYF. The variable domain in full, completed from reference TRBV15 and TRBJ2-7, reads DAMVIQNPRYQVTQFGKPVTLSCSQTLNHNVMYWYQQKSSQAPKLLFHYYDKDFNNEADTPDNFQSRRPNTSFCFLDIRSPGLGDTAMYLCATSRDYAYEQYFGPGTRLTVT.

The gene calls are TRBV19 and TRBJ1-2, with D perhaps TRBD1 (6 bases). The germline V and J ends were trimmed by 5 bases and 8 bases, with 27 bases remaining between them. Germline V lookup: CDR1 LNHDA, CDR2 SQIVND (reference sequence). This CDR3 has 17 residues. CDR3 in DNA: TGTGCCAGTAGTTGGTTGGTCGTCGACAGGCGGTATAAGGGCTACACCTTC. Encoded protein: CASSWLVVDRRYKGYTF.

CDR3 in DNA: TGTGCCAGCAGCTTCGGACTAGCGGGGGGGAAGCAGTTCTTC. Its translation is CASSFGLAGGKQFF. The gene calls are TRBV7-9 and TRBJ2-1, with 15 bases identical to TRBD2. J was trimmed by 11 bases and V by 3 bases; bases with no gene match: 2. Germline lookup yields CDR1 SEHNR and CDR2 FQNEAQ (reference sequence). This CDR3 contains 14 residues. The variable domain in full, with the rest retrieved from reference TRBV7-9 and TRBJ2-1, is DTGVSQNPRHKITKRGQNVTFRCDPISEHNRLYWYRQTLGQGPEFLTYFQNEAQLEKSRLLSDRFSAERPKGSFSTLEIQRTEQGDSAMYLCASSFGLAGGKQFFGPGTRLTVL.

The chain links TRBV5-1 to TRBJ1-2; unclear D gene. With 0 bases removed from V and 2 bases from J, the gap between germline ends came to 11 bases. The CDR3 spans 15 residues. The germline CDR1 and CDR2 sequences are SGHRS and YFSETQ. This CDR3 reads CASSLENSLNYGYTF. The CDR3 bases are TGCGCCAGCAGCTTGGAGAACAGCCTAAACTATGGCTACACCTTC.

This clone was seen a handful of times. The J gene is TRBJ2-1, the V gene TRBV12-3 or TRBV12-4, with 8 bases lining up with TRBD1. The CDR3 consists of 12 residues. Trimming at V came to 6 bases and at J to 15 bases, leaving 10 bases not matched to a gene. The chain's CDR3 is CASSQGAGMGFF. CDR3 DNA: TGTGCCAGCAGCCAGGGGGCCGGGATGGGGTTCTTC.

The chain employs TRBV24-1 and TRBJ2-3; 9 nucleotides agree with TRBD1. CDR3 length: 16 amino acids. V was pared by 4 bases and J by 1 base, with 5 bases of the junction left unmatched. Germline CDR1 reads KGHDR; CDR2 reads SFDVKD. The CDR3 sequence: CATSDPGQGRTDTQYF. In DNA, the CDR3 is TGTGCCACCAGTGACCCCGGACAGGGGCGCACAGATACGCAGTATTTT.

The V call is TRBV7-9, the J call TRBJ2-1; weak D call: TRBD2 (6 bases). This CDR3 contains 13 residues. Trimming pared 2 bases from V and 9 bases from J, leaving 11 bases between. Germline assignment: CDR1 SEHNR and CDR2 FQNEAQ (reference sequence). CDR3 nucleotides: TGTGCCAGCAGCTTATTAACGGGAGCTGAGCAGTTCTTC. Translated: CASSLLTGAEQFF.

The chain joins TRBV5-5 to TRBJ2-3; the D gene is possibly TRBD1 (5 bases). CDR3 length: 12 residues. Germline CDR1 SGHKS, CDR2 YYEKEE (reference sequence). The V gene lost 1 base and the J gene lost 5 bases, with 5 bases spanning the gap. CDR3 in amino acids: CASSLRGDTQYF. In DNA, the CDR3 is TGTGCCAGCAGCTTGAGGGGAGATACGCAGTATTTT.

CDR3: CASAGVTSSGNTIYF. CDR3 bases: TGTGCCAGCGCAGGGGTAACGAGCTCTGGAAACACCATATATTTT. V gene TRBV7-8 combines with J gene TRBJ1-3; D is perhaps TRBD1 (6 bases). Germline assignment: CDR1 SGHVS and CDR2 FQNEAQ. This CDR3 comprises 15 residues. V lost 8 bases, J lost 0 bases, and 14 bases lay in between.

The J gene is TRBJ1-2, the V gene TRBV13, with no clear D. The CDR3 covers 14 residues. Germline CDR1 is PRHDT and CDR2 is FYEKMQ (reference sequence). The germline V and J ends were trimmed by 2 bases and 4 bases, with 11 bases remaining between them. The CDR3 nucleotides are TGTGCCAGCAGCTTATCTCATTCGGGCTATGGCTACACCTTC. Amino acids: CASSLSHSGYGYTF.

The chain couples TRBV24-1 to TRBJ1-2, with a weak D call TRBD1 (5 bases). The CDR3 loop spans 13 amino acids. Trimming cost V 5 bases and J 4 bases, with 10 bases left between them. Germline V lookup: CDR1 KGHDR, CDR2 SFDVKD. CDR3 region: CATSARDSYGYTF. DNA of the CDR3: TGTGCCACCAGTGCCCGAGACAGCTATGGCTACACCTTC.

This chain joins TRBV27 and TRBJ1-5; tentative D call: TRBD1 (6 bases). This CDR3 comprises 13 residues. Germline V gives CDR1 MNHEY, CDR2 SMNVEV (reference sequence). The V and J ends lost 2 bases and 6 bases respectively, with 8 bases between them. The CDR3 spells CASSLNRAQPQHF. CDR3 coding DNA: TGTGCCAGCAGTTTAAACAGGGCTCAGCCCCAGCATTTT.

The chain carries TRBV18 and TRBJ2-7; tentatively, D is TRBD2 (7 bases). Deletions cut 2 bases from V and 4 bases from J, with 27 bases between. This CDR3 has 19 residues. Germline-derived CDR1 and CDR2 are KGHSH and LQKENI. Here the CDR3 DNA reads TGTGCCAGCTCACCAAATTTATCCCCGTTAGGGGGGGGCCGATACGAGCAGTACTTC. It yields the protein CASSPNLSPLGGGRYEQYF.

The chain uses TRBV30 and TRBJ2-1, with 9 bases fitting TRBD1. V lost 7 bases and J lost 8; bases outside the gene matches: 12. CDR1 and CDR2 (germline): GTSNPN, SVGIG (reference sequence). The CDR3 length is 14 residues. CDR3 region: CASTRDREFYEQFF. The CDR3 coding sequence is TGTGCCTCGACTAGGGACAGGGAGTTTTATGAGCAGTTCTTC.

This rearrangement joins TRBV19 to TRBJ1-5; D uncertain. The CDR3 runs 15 residues. Germline CDR1 and CDR2: LNHDA and SQIVND (reference sequence). V was clipped by 0 bases and J by 0 bases, with 6 bases between them. The CDR3 region is CASSIEEGSNQPQHF. In DNA form, the CDR3 reads TGTGCCAGTAGTATAGAGGAGGGTAGCAATCAGCCCCAGCATTTT.

This chain links TRBV27 with TRBJ2-7; a weak D match, TRBD2 (6 bases). This CDR3 region has 14 residues. Trimming shortened V by 4 bases and J by 7 bases, and 17 bases separated the two germline ends. Germline CDR1 MNHEY, CDR2 SMNVEV (reference sequence). CDR3 sequence (DNA): TGTGCCAGCAGTTGGGGCAGCGGGCCAAGGGAGCAGTACTTC. This gives the protein CASSWGSGPREQYF.

The chain recombines TRBV11-3 with TRBJ2-7; 10 nucleotides line up with TRBD2. The CDR3 loop spans 15 amino acids. Unmatched junction bases numbered 8, after V lost 5 bases and J lost 4 bases. CDR1 and CDR2 (germline): SGHNT, YENEEA. The CDR3 DNA is TGTGCCAGCAGCCTCTCTAGCGGGAGTGTGTACGAGCAGTACTTC. Translated: CASSLSSGSVYEQYF.